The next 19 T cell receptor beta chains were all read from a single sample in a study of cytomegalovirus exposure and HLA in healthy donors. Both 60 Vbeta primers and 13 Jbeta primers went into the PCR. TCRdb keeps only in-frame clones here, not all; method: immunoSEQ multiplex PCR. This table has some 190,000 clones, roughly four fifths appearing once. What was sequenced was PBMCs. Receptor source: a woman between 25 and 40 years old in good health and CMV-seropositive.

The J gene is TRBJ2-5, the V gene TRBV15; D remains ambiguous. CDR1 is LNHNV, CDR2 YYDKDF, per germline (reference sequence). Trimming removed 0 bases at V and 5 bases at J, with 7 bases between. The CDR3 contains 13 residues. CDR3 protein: CATSRDRLETQYF. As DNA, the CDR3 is TGTGCCACCAGCAGAGATAGACTCGAGACCCAGTACTTC.

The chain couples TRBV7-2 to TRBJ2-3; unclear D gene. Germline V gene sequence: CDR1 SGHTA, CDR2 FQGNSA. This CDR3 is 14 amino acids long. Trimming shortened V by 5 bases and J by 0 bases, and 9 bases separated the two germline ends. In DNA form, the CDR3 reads TGTGCCAGCAGCCAGACTCATAGCACAGATACGCAGTATTTT. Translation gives CASSQTHSTDTQYF.

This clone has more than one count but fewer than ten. The CDR3 reads CASSSWGQAEFGYTF. The CDR3 region has the DNA TGTGCCAGTAGTTCGTGGGGGCAGGCGGAGTTTGGCTACACCTTC. The rearrangement joins TRBV19 to TRBJ1-2; D perhaps matches TRBD1 (6 bases). The germline V gene encodes CDR1 LNHDA and CDR2 SQIVND (reference sequence). Trimming pared 5 bases from V and 7 bases from J, leaving 20 bases between. The CDR3 spans 15 residues. Variable domain in full (rest from reference TRBV19 and TRBJ1-2): DGGITQSPKYLFRKEGQNVTLSCEQNLNHDAMYWYRQDPGQGLRLIYYSQIVNDFQKGDIAEGYSVSREKKESFPLTVTSAQKNPTAFYLCASSSWGQAEFGYTFGSGTRLTVV.

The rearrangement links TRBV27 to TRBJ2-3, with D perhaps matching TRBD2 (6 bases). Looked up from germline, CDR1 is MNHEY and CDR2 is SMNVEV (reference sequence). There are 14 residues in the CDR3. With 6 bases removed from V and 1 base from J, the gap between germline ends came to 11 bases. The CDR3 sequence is CASSTGGGTDTQYF. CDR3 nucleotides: TGTGCCAGCAGCACCGGCGGGGGCACAGATACGCAGTATTTT.

CDR3 residues: CASSPTKDRPWEPPLAKNIQYF. In DNA, the CDR3 is TGTGCCAGCAGTCCGACTAAGGACAGACCCTGGGAACCACCGCTAGCCAAAAACATTCAGTACTTC. The chain couples TRBV27 to TRBJ2-4; a possible D gene is TRBD1 (6 bases). The CDR3 loop spans 22 amino acids. V was pared by 5 bases and J by 0 bases, with 32 bases between. CDR1 is MNHEY and CDR2 is SMNVEV in the germline V gene (reference sequence).

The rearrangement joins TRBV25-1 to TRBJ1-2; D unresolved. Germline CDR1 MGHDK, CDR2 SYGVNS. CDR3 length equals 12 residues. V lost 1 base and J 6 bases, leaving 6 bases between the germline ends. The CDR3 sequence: CASSELQHGYTF. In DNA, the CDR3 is TGTGCCAGCAGTGAATTACAGCATGGCTACACCTTC.

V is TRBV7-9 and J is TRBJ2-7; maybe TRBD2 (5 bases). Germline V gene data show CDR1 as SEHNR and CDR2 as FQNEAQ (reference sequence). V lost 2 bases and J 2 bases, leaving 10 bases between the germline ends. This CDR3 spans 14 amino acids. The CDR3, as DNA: TGTGCCAGCAGCTTAATTGTCGGGACCTACGAGCAGTACTTC. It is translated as CASSLIVGTYEQYF.

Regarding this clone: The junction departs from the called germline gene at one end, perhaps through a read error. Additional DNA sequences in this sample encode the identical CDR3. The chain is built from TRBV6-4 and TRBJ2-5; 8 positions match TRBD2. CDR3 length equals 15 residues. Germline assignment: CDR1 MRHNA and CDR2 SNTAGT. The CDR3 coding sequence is TGCGCCAGCTCCTTGATGAGCGGGGGAAGAGAGACCCAGTACTTC. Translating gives CASSLMSGGRETQYF.

The DNA for the CDR3 is TGTGCCAGCAGTCCCCTTACAGGGGGCAACTATGGCTACACCTTC. It codes for CASSPLTGGNYGYTF. The chain recombines TRBV28 with TRBJ1-2; 9 bases line up with TRBD1. The germline V gene has CDR1 MDHEN and CDR2 SYDVKM. V was pared by 5 bases and J by 2 bases, with 6 bases of the junction left unmatched. The CDR3 extends over 15 amino acids.

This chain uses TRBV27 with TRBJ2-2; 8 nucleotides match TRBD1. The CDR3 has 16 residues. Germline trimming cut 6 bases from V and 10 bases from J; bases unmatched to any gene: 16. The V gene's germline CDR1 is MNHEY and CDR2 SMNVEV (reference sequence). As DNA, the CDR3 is TGTGCCAGCAGCCGGACAGGGTTAGGCGGATTCGAGGAGCTGTTTTTT. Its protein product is CASSRTGLGGFEELFF.

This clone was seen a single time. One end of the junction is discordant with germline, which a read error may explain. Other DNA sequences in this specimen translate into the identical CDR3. The CDR3 region has the DNA TGCGCCAGCAGCACGGGACAGTTAAATGAAAAACTGTTTTTT. Its protein is CASSTGQLNEKLFF. This sequence joins TRBV28 and TRBJ1-4; TRBD1 aligns across 7 bases. The CDR3 has 14 residues. Germline CDR1 MDHEN, CDR2 SYDVKM.

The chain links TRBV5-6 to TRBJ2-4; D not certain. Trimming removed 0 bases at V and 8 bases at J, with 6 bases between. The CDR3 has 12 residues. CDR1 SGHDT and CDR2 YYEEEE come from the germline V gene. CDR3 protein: CASSLASHIQYF. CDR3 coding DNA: TGTGCCAGCAGCTTGGCTTCCCACATTCAGTACTTC.

The CDR3 sequence is CASSPDRGGGTDTQYF. CDR3 DNA sequence: TGTGCCAGCAGCCCCGACAGGGGAGGTGGCACAGATACGCAGTATTTT. The rearrangement uses TRBV5-4 and TRBJ2-3, with 8 bases aligning to TRBD1. The CDR3 spans 16 residues. Germline V gives CDR1 SGHNT, CDR2 YYREEE (reference sequence). V shed 4 bases and J 1 base; nucleotides not matched to a gene: 8.

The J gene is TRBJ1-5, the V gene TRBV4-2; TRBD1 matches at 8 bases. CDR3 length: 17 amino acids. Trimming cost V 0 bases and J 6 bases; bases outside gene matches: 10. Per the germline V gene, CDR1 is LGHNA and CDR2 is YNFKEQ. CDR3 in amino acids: CASSQEGGGQGGQPQHF. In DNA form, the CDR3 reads TGTGCCAGCAGCCAAGAAGGGGGTGGACAGGGCGGTCAGCCCCAGCATTTT.

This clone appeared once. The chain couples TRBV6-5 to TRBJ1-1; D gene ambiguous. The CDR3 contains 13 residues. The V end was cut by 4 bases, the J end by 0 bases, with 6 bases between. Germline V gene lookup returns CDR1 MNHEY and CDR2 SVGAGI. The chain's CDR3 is CASSSTVNTEAFF. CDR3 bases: TGTGCCAGCAGTTCTACGGTGAACACTGAAGCTTTCTTT.

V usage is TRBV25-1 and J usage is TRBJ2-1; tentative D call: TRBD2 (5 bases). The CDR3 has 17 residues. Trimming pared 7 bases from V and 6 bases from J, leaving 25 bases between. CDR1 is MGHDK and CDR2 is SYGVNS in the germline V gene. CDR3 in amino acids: CASTRNPIANKVNEQFF. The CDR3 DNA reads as TGTGCCAGCACCCGAAATCCAATAGCGAATAAGGTCAATGAGCAGTTCTTC.

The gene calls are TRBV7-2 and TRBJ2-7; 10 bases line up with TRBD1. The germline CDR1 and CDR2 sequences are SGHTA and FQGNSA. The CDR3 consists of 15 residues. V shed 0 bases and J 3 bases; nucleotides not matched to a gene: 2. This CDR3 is CASSLAGTGDYEQYF. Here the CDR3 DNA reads TGTGCCAGCAGCTTAGCCGGGACAGGGGACTACGAGCAGTACTTC.

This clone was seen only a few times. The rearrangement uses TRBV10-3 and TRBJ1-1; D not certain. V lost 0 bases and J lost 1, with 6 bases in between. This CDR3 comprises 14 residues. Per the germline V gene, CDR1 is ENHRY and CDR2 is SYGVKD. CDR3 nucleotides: TGTGCCATCAGTGAGTCGCCAGGGAACACTGAAGCTTTCTTT. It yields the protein CAISESPGNTEAFF.

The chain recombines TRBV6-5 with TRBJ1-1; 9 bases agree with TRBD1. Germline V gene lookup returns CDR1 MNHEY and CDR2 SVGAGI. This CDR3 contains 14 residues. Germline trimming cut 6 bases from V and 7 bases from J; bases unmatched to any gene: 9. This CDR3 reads CASRSRTGAGEAFF. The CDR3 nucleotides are TGTGCCAGCAGGAGCAGGACAGGGGCCGGTGAAGCTTTCTTT.